The present entry profiles one TCR beta chain with its context. Antigen: not known. Using a J-beta primer mix together with a sample-barcoded 5' primer, a second PCR was run for roughly 7 to 11 cycles. One entry per CDR3 protein results from TCRdb running MiXCR on the 5' RACE reads. The table shows hundreds of thousands of distinct CDR3 sequences, with 45% to 50% occurring only once. The data belong to a study of blood T cells in healthy people across ages. Study observations and caveats: Higher naive T cell percentage went strongly together with higher TCR beta diversity. Lack of knowledge of donor CMV status possibly confounded expanded clonotype changes. Relative to aged donors, long-lived donors carried more naive CD4+ cells and displayed higher diversity.

Trimming at V came to 0 bases and at J to 6 bases, leaving 5 bases not matched to a gene. The CDR3 runs to 16 residues. Germline CDR1 reads SGHTA; CDR2 reads FQGNSA. Sequencing was carried out using blood. The V and J genes are TRBV7-2 and TRBJ2-1; 10 nucleotides line up with TRBD1. This TCR came from a woman in her fifties or sixties in good health. The DNA of the CDR3 is TGTGCCAGCAGCTTAGCGGGACAGGGGCTACTCAATGAGCAGTTCTTC. This codes for CASSLAGQGLLNEQFF.